One and the same sample provided the 32 T cell receptor beta chains below, sequenced in a study of T cells in Graves' hyperthyroidism and ophthalmopathy. RNA transcripts gave rise to amplified TCR beta CDR3 regions. TCR CDR3 regions were first amplified by RT-PCR with HTBI primers. From the multiplex PCR reads, TCRdb called clonotypes with MiXCR, one entry per CDR3 protein. Of approximately 720,000 distinct CDR3 sequences listed, around 20% are singletons. Sequenced: blood. These TCRs come from a woman in her forties or fifties with Graves' hyperthyroidism that later progressed to Graves' ophthalmopathy.

This clonotype was seen ten or more times. The rearrangement uses TRBV30 and TRBJ1-1; D ambiguous. Germline CDR1 GTSNPN, CDR2 SVGIG (reference sequence). Trimming left V 3 bases short and J 3 bases short, with 8 bases between. This CDR3 spans 12 amino acids. CDR3 in amino acids: CAWRAGHTEAFF. The DNA for the CDR3 is TGTGCCTGGAGAGCCGGGCACACTGAAGCTTTCTTT.

This clonotype was observed at least ten times. The V call is TRBV11-2, the J call TRBJ1-1, with no clear D. This CDR3 is 14 amino acids long. Germline lookup yields CDR1 SGHAT and CDR2 FQNNGV. Trimming took off 5 bases at V and 2 bases at J, with 12 bases between the two ends. DNA of the CDR3: TGTGCCAGCAGCCCCATTCCCCGAAACACTGAAGCTTTCTTT. It specifies CASSPIPRNTEAFF. Supplemented by reference TRBV11-2 and TRBJ1-1, the full variable domain reads EAGVAQSPRYKIIEKRQSVAFWCNPISGHATLYWYQQILGQGPKLLIQFQNNGVVDDSQLPKDRFSAERLKGVDSTLKIQPAKLEDSAVYLCASSPIPRNTEAFFGQGTRLTVV.

This clonotype has ten or more counts. This chain joins TRBV20-1 and TRBJ1-1; D gene unclear. V was pared by 0 bases and J by 3 bases, with 11 bases between. The CDR3 length is 14 residues. Germline assignment: CDR1 DFQATT and CDR2 SNEGSKA (reference sequence). CDR3 residues: CSARESEVYTEAFF. CDR3 in DNA: TGCAGTGCTAGAGAATCGGAGGTTTACACTGAAGCTTTCTTT.

Many counts were recorded for this clonotype. V gene TRBV20-1 combines with J gene TRBJ1-5; 9 bases match TRBD1. Germline lookup yields CDR1 DFQATT and CDR2 SNEGSKA (reference sequence). V shed 3 bases, J shed 4 bases, and the junction held 7 bases outside the gene matches. CDR3 length equals 15 residues. CDR3 nucleotide sequence: TGCAGTGCTAGGGCCGCCGACAGGGGGAATCAGCCCCAGCATTTT. Residues: CSARAADRGNQPQHF.

This clonotype was detected ten times or more. CDR3 nucleotide sequence: TGTGCCAGCAGCTCCCTAGCGGGGGGGACAGATACGCAGTATTTT. Its translation is CASSSLAGGTDTQYF. The chain recombines TRBV11-2 with TRBJ2-3; 12 bases map to TRBD2. The CDR3 extends over 15 amino acids. V shed 4 bases, J shed 3 bases, and the junction held 2 bases outside the gene matches. The germline V gene has CDR1 SGHAT and CDR2 FQNNGV.

The chain combines TRBV9 with TRBJ1-6; 8 nucleotides line up with TRBD1. Germline CDR1 and CDR2: SGDLS and YYNGEE. The CDR3 has 16 amino acids. V gave up 0 bases and J gave up 7 bases; unmatched junction bases: 6. The CDR3 DNA follows: TGTGCCAGCAGCGTAGCCCCCACAGGGGGGAATTCACCCCTCCACTTT. This translates into CASSVAPTGGNSPLHF.

V usage is TRBV7-9 and J usage is TRBJ1-4, with 9 bases aligning to TRBD1. The trim removed 10 bases at V and 8 bases at J, leaving 11 bases unmatched. The CDR3 is 14 amino acids. The germline gives CDR1 SEHNR, CDR2 FQNEAQ (reference sequence). The CDR3, as DNA: TGTGCCATCGAAGCCGGGACAGGGTCGGAAAAACTGTTTTTT. Amino acids: CAIEAGTGSEKLFF. The complete variable domain, with remaining parts taken from reference TRBV7-9 and TRBJ1-4, reads DTGVSQNPRHKITKRGQNVTFRCDPISEHNRLYWYRQTLGQGPEFLTYFQNEAQLEKSRLLSDRFSAERPKGSFSTLEIQRTEQGDSAMYLCAIEAGTGSEKLFFGSGTQLSVL.

This clonotype was picked up a small number of times. The J gene is TRBJ1-2, the V gene TRBV6-2 or TRBV6-3, with a weak D call TRBD1 (5 bases). Trimming removed 5 bases at V and 13 bases at J, with 14 bases between. The CDR3 runs to 11 residues. Germline values: CDR1 MNHEY, CDR2 SVGEGT. The CDR3 nucleotides read TGTGCCAGCAGTCACACAACAGGAGGCACCTTC. This gives the protein CASSHTTGGTF.

The genes are TRBV14 and TRBJ1-1; TRBD1 matches at 9 bases. This CDR3 is 16 amino acids long. V gave up 1 base and J gave up 0 bases; unmatched junction bases: 3. Germline lookup yields CDR1 SGHDN and CDR2 FVKESK. The CDR3 loop is CASSQGGQGMNTEAFF. The DNA of the CDR3 is TGTGCCAGCAGCCAAGGGGGACAGGGAATGAACACTGAAGCTTTCTTT.

The chain is built from TRBV5-4 and TRBJ2-7; 7 bases map to TRBD1. CDR1 and CDR2 (germline): SGHNT, YYREEE (reference sequence). CDR3 size: 14 residues. J lost 5 bases, V lost 2 bases, and 7 bases had no gene match. The CDR3 bases are TGTGCCAGCAGCTTTCCAGGGGGAACCAACGAGCAGTACTTC. Translated: CASSFPGGTNEQYF.

This clonotype was recorded at least ten times. The J gene is TRBJ1-5, the V gene TRBV20-1; D is ambiguous. The CDR3 is made up of 14 amino acids. Germline loops: CDR1 DFQATT, CDR2 SNEGSKA (reference sequence). Trimming pared 6 bases from V and 2 bases from J, leaving 14 bases between. CDR3 protein: CSAAAGRRNQPQHF. CDR3 DNA: TGCAGTGCGGCGGCCGGCAGACGCAATCAGCCCCAGCATTTT.

A few counts support this clonotype. This chain connects TRBV20-1 to TRBJ2-1; 9 bases map to TRBD2. Germline CDR1 reads DFQATT; CDR2 reads SNEGSKA (reference sequence). J gave up 2 bases and V 6 bases, and 5 bases lay outside the gene matches. The CDR3 is 14 amino acids. The CDR3 protein is CSAERGETYNEQFF. The CDR3 DNA reads TGCAGTGCCGAGCGGGGGGAGACCTACAATGAGCAGTTCTTC.

This sequence joins TRBV11-1 and TRBJ1-2; D remains unclear. The CDR3 covers 15 residues. V was clipped by 5 bases and J by 5 bases, with 18 bases between them. CDR1 and CDR2 from the germline V gene are SGHAT and FQDESV (reference sequence). The CDR3 here is CASSPGRTDEYGYTF. The CDR3 DNA is TGTGCCAGCAGCCCTGGGCGCACTGACGAATATGGCTACACCTTC.

The chain carries TRBV20-1 and TRBJ2-5; TRBD1 matches 8 bases. Germline V gene lookup returns CDR1 DFQATT and CDR2 SNEGSKA (reference sequence). With 1 base clipped from V and 3 bases from J, the junction kept 1 base outside the gene matches. This CDR3 is 13 amino acids long. CDR3 loop: CSARGQGKETQYF. The CDR3 DNA follows: TGCAGTGCTAGAGGACAGGGGAAAGAGACCCAGTACTTC.

This clonotype was found once. Just one base apart from a much larger clone, this may be a read error. The chain combines TRBV30 with TRBJ1-2; 10 bases fit TRBD1. Germline V gives CDR1 GTSNPN, CDR2 SVGIG (reference sequence). There are 13 residues in the CDR3. V lost 5 bases and J lost 7; bases outside the gene matches: 7. CDR3 sequence (DNA): TGTGCCTGGGGTCCCGGGACAGGGGTTGGCTACACCTTC. Amino acids: CAWGPGTGVGYTF.

Ten or more counts support this clonotype. The V gene is TRBV18, the J gene TRBJ1-2; unclear D gene. This CDR3 is built from 14 residues. Trimming removed 2 bases from V and 0 bases from J, with 7 bases in between. Germline CDR1 and CDR2: KGHSH and LQKENI. In DNA form, the CDR3 reads TGTGCCAGCTCACCATGGCAGACTAACTATGGCTACACCTTC. Its translation is CASSPWQTNYGYTF.

This clonotype was recorded at least ten times. The chain recombines TRBV18 with TRBJ1-1; unclear D gene. The CDR3 totals 14 residues. Germline V gene data show CDR1 as KGHSH and CDR2 as LQKENI. Trimming took off 2 bases at V and 1 base at J, with 8 bases between the two ends. The CDR3 protein is CASSPAGSNTEAFF. The CDR3 nucleotides read TGTGCCAGCTCACCAGCAGGTTCGAACACTGAAGCTTTCTTT.

The chain is built from TRBV5-5 and TRBJ1-2; D ambiguous. The CDR3 runs to 12 residues. Trimming left V 3 bases short and J 7 bases short, with 10 bases between. Germline V gives CDR1 SGHKS, CDR2 YYEKEE (reference sequence). The CDR3 spells CASSSSWGGYTF. CDR3 nucleotides: TGTGCCAGCAGCTCCAGCTGGGGTGGCTACACCTTC.

The rearrangement joins TRBV4-2 to TRBJ1-2, with TRBD1 matching over 7 bases. The V segment lost 0 bases and the J segment 3 bases; nucleotides outside the gene matches: 7. Per germline, CDR1 LGHNA and CDR2 YNFKEQ. CDR3 length equals 16 residues. The CDR3 spells CASSQDRDSRHYGYTF. CDR3 sequence (DNA): TGTGCCAGCAGCCAAGACCGGGACAGCAGACACTATGGCTACACCTTC.

This clonotype was observed a single time. The gene calls are TRBV12-3 or TRBV12-4 and TRBJ1-2; 9 bases fit TRBD1. The CDR3 runs to 12 residues. V shed 11 bases and J 8 bases; nucleotides not matched to a gene: 9. The CDR3 DNA reads as TGTGCCGGCGGGGACAGGGCCGAAGGCTACACCTTC. The encoded protein is CAGGDRAEGYTF.

The table lists this clonotype with many counts. The gene calls are TRBV12-3 or TRBV12-4 and TRBJ1-4, with 9 bases lining up with TRBD1. After removal of 8 bases from V and 5 bases from J, the junction contained 9 bases not matched to a gene. This CDR3 region has 15 residues. The DNA for the CDR3 is TGTGCCAGCGCAACCGCCGGGACAGGGAATGAAAAACTGTTTTTT. Protein product: CASATAGTGNEKLFF.

This clonotype was detected a few times. The chain employs TRBV15 and TRBJ2-1; D gene ambiguous. V was shortened by 5 bases and J by 7 bases, with 6 bases between the two germline ends. Germline CDR1 LNHNV, CDR2 YYDKDF (reference sequence). The CDR3 loop spans 11 amino acids. CDR3 DNA: TGTGCCACCAGCTCAAGGAATGAGCAGTTCTTC. Its translation is CATSSRNEQFF.

This clonotype was counted only a few times. The rearrangement uses TRBV6-1 and TRBJ2-5; 15 bases are shared with TRBD2. Germline V gene data show CDR1 as MNHNS and CDR2 as SASEGT. CDR3 length: 16 residues. V dropped 11 bases and J dropped 6; count of bases not matched to a gene: 13. CDR3 sequence: CASGLAGGTEVKTQYF. For the CDR3, the DNA is TGTGCCTCGGGACTAGCGGGGGGCACCGAGGTCAAGACCCAGTACTTC.

The V and J genes are TRBV6-1 and TRBJ2-3; D could derive from TRBD1 or TRBD2 (5 bases each). Trimming cost V 6 bases and J 0 bases, with 16 bases left between them. The CDR3 spans 16 residues. From germline, CDR1 is MNHNS and CDR2 SASEGT. For the CDR3, the DNA is TGTGCCAGCAGCTCCATGGGACCTCCTAGCACAGATACGCAGTATTTT. Its translation: CASSSMGPPSTDTQYF.

This chain uses TRBV6-1 with TRBJ1-2; no clear D gene. Germline CDR1 reads MNHNS; CDR2 reads SASEGT. CDR3 length equals 13 residues. With 4 bases removed from V and 0 bases from J, the gap between germline ends came to 6 bases. CDR3 sequence: CASSARTNYGYTF. The CDR3 DNA reads as TGTGCCAGCAGTGCCAGGACTAACTATGGCTACACCTTC.

The table lists this clonotype with many counts. J is TRBJ2-7 and V is TRBV30, with 7 bases fitting TRBD1. Germline V gene lookup returns CDR1 GTSNPN and CDR2 SVGIG (reference sequence). This CDR3 spans 12 amino acids. The J segment lost 6 bases and the V segment lost 5 bases, leaving 7 bases of the junction unmatched. The DNA for the CDR3 is TGTGCCTGGGCCGCAACAGGGGTCGAGCAGTACTTC. This sequence encodes CAWAATGVEQYF.

Ten or more counts support this clonotype. The rearrangement joins TRBV30 to TRBJ2-5; the D gene could be TRBD1 or TRBD2 (5 bases each). CDR1 is GTSNPN, CDR2 SVGIG, per germline (reference sequence). The V end lost 3 bases, the J end lost 5 bases, and 13 bases lay between the germline ends. The CDR3 spans 13 residues. The CDR3 loop is CAWRQRGAETQYF. DNA of the CDR3: TGTGCCTGGAGGCAAAGGGGAGCGGAGACCCAGTACTTC.

The chain has TRBV7-8 and TRBJ1-6, with 10 nucleotides matching TRBD1. Germline-derived CDR1 and CDR2 are SGHVS and FQNEAQ. V lost 2 bases to trimming and J lost 9 bases; unmatched junction nucleotides: 16. The CDR3 spans 19 residues. For the CDR3, the DNA is TGTGCCAGCAGCTTATACGTCCAAGAGACAGGGGGCTTCGGTTCACCCCTCCACTTT. Translating gives CASSLYVQETGGFGSPLHF.

The chain is built from TRBV6-1 and TRBJ2-3; perhaps TRBD2 as D (6 bases). Trimming cost V 8 bases and J 0 bases, with 12 bases left between them. Germline values: CDR1 MNHNS, CDR2 SASEGT. The CDR3 totals 14 residues. CDR3 loop: CASGAGRSTDTQYF. CDR3 sequence (DNA): TGTGCCAGCGGGGCGGGGAGGAGCACAGATACGCAGTATTTT.

Ten or more counts support this clonotype. The V gene is TRBV5-8, the J gene TRBJ1-2, with D possibly TRBD1 on 5 matching bases. Per germline, CDR1 SGHTS and CDR2 YDEGEE. This CDR3 contains 15 residues. The germline V and J ends were trimmed by 4 bases and 0 bases, with 13 bases remaining between them. The CDR3 DNA follows: TGTGCCAGCAGCCCCGGGACGGCTGCTAACTATGGCTACACCTTC. Residues: CASSPGTAANYGYTF.

In this sample, this clonotype turned up a few times. The chain uses TRBV7-6 and TRBJ2-1; D ambiguous. CDR3 size: 12 residues. V was shortened by 3 bases and J by 7 bases, with 7 bases between the two germline ends. The germline gives CDR1 SGHVS, CDR2 FNYEAQ. The CDR3 protein is CASSFRLNEQFF. As DNA, the CDR3 is TGTGCCAGCAGCTTTCGACTTAATGAGCAGTTCTTC.

V usage is TRBV6-1 and J usage is TRBJ2-5; D remains unclear. The germline V gene encodes CDR1 MNHNS and CDR2 SASEGT. The CDR3 sequence is 14 residues long. The germline V and J ends were trimmed by 1 base and 5 bases, with 11 bases remaining between them. The CDR3 nucleotides read TGTGCCAGCAGTGAAGAGCCAGGATGGGAGACCCAGTACTTC. Protein product: CASSEEPGWETQYF.